This is a list of T cell receptor beta chains from one sample in a study of response to subunit inactivated influenza vaccine. TCRdb used MiXCR to reprocess the RT-PCR reads, holding one entry per CDR3 protein. Of roughly 700,000 distinct CDR3 sequences in the sample, around a sixth are singletons; the top ten hold about 9.9%. The source material was PBMCs from blood, sampled about 13 days after vaccination. The receptor set was obtained from a man in his fifties or sixties who received an inactivated influenza vaccine. The conserved cysteine and the conserved F or W are not part of the CDR3 here.

j_gene: TRBJ1-2
v_gene: TRBV6-1
len: 12
CDR3aa: ASTSGFSGYGYT

j_gene: TRBJ1-1
v_gene: TRBV6-1
len: 13
CDR3aa: ASAPPREVTTEAF

j_gene: TRBJ2-1
v_gene: TRBV10-3
len: 12
CDR3aa: AISERGSYNEQF

j_gene: TRBJ2-1
v_gene: TRBV5-1
len: 13
CDR3aa: ASSLSGSSYNEQF

j_gene: TRBJ2-2
v_gene: TRBV9
len: 14
CDR3aa: ASSVAGQGSTGELF

j_gene: TRBJ1-2
v_gene: TRBV10-3
len: 12
CDR3aa: AISVVGFNYGYT

j_gene: TRBJ1-2
v_gene: TRBV12-3/TRBV12-4
len: 11
CDR3aa: ASSLAFGYGYT

j_gene: TRBJ2-2
v_gene: TRBV2
len: 14
CDR3aa: ASSKRLAGSTGELF

j_gene: TRBJ2-7
v_gene: TRBV4-2
len: 13
CDR3aa: ASSHGAGSTYEQY

j_gene: TRBJ1-2
v_gene: TRBV6-5
len: 14
CDR3aa: ASSYHSPGQGHGYT

j_gene: TRBJ1-3
v_gene: TRBV5-1
len: 13
CDR3aa: ASSRGGGSGNTIY

j_gene: TRBJ2-2
v_gene: TRBV9
len: 14
CDR3aa: ASSVVGVANTGELF

j_gene: TRBJ2-5
v_gene: TRBV7-2
len: 15
CDR3aa: ASSLFMGPQVLGTQY

j_gene: TRBJ1-1
v_gene: TRBV12-3/TRBV12-4
len: 12
CDR3aa: ASSQRVVGTEAF

j_gene: TRBJ2-7
v_gene: TRBV7-2
len: 11
CDR3aa: ASSSLRAGEQY

j_gene: TRBJ2-3
v_gene: TRBV5-5
len: 13
CDR3aa: ASSLEGTRTDTQY

j_gene: TRBJ1-1
v_gene: TRBV20-1
len: 8
CDR3aa: SARAEEAF

j_gene: TRBJ2-6
v_gene: TRBV7-9
len: 14
CDR3aa: ASSLVGGGYGNVLT

j_gene: TRBJ2-7
v_gene: TRBV20-1
len: 11
CDR3aa: SASSQPGYEQY

j_gene: TRBJ2-2
v_gene: TRBV20-1
len: 14
CDR3aa: SARVTGTRNTGELF

j_gene: TRBJ2-7
v_gene: TRBV20-1
len: 12
CDR3aa: STYKDRGSYEQY

j_gene: TRBJ2-1
v_gene: TRBV27
len: 15
CDR3aa: ASSSNRKREGNNEQF

j_gene: TRBJ1-4
v_gene: TRBV12-3/TRBV12-4
len: 13
CDR3aa: ASSFGGQGGAELF

j_gene: TRBJ1-4
v_gene: TRBV12-3/TRBV12-4
len: 12
CDR3aa: ASSGQGVLEKLF

j_gene: TRBJ2-3
v_gene: TRBV7-6
len: 14
CDR3aa: ASSPGTSGPTDTQY

j_gene: TRBJ2-5
v_gene: TRBV7-2
len: 13
CDR3aa: ASSLARTEKETQY

j_gene: TRBJ2-2
v_gene: TRBV20-1
len: 14
CDR3aa: SARVKRRGIIGELF

j_gene: TRBJ2-4
v_gene: TRBV18
len: 13
CDR3aa: ASSPPGDRGNIQY

j_gene: TRBJ1-4
v_gene: TRBV11-2
len: 16
CDR3aa: ASSFSAGTGATNEKLF

j_gene: TRBJ2-3
v_gene: TRBV20-1
len: 9
CDR3aa: SATQGFPQY

j_gene: TRBJ2-3
v_gene: TRBV7-2
len: 11
CDR3aa: ASSSRGANTQY

j_gene: TRBJ2-3
v_gene: TRBV30
len: 13
CDR3aa: AWSVLGGTTDTQY

j_gene: TRBJ1-4
v_gene: TRBV12-3/TRBV12-4
len: 13
CDR3aa: ASSFPRTQGLKLF

j_gene: TRBJ2-7
v_gene: TRBV4-1
len: 14
CDR3aa: ASSQDLRGPRGEQY

j_gene: TRBJ2-1
v_gene: TRBV7-2
len: 12
CDR3aa: ASSLGGLYNEQF

j_gene: TRBJ2-3
v_gene: TRBV4-2
len: 14
CDR3aa: ASSQDRGGSTDTQY

j_gene: TRBJ2-7
v_gene: TRBV14
len: 12
CDR3aa: ASSQVDAFYEQY

j_gene: TRBJ2-1
v_gene: TRBV6-2/TRBV6-3
len: 17
CDR3aa: ASSLGVAGDIPRWNEQF